This TCR beta chain was obtained from a study of cytomegalovirus exposure and HLA in healthy donors (dated by TCRdb to 2016 to 2017). Study-wide context: A later analysis indicated that the 90 to 150 validation repertoires were generated on the platform also employed for the 700 or so repertoires of the first cohort. Along with the roughly 670-subject first cohort, a separate validation cohort of some 130 different subjects was used. The study aimed to test whether signatures of past pathogen exposure could be identified by cataloging public T cell receptors. High-throughput TCR immunosequencing, statistical association of individual TCRs with disease status, and machine learning were combined to predict cytomegalovirus infection status.

General conclusions and limits of the study: A later analysis lacked HLA typing for the validation cohort, so it scored co-occurrence in that cohort across all 120 or so repertoires. In a later analysis, TCRs clustered in the first cohort were found to also tend to co-occur in the 120 or so validation repertoires, with over 90% of cluster scores above 0. The study gave a list of some 150 TCR beta chains associated with cytomegalovirus. Most TCR sequences were observed very rarely across donors, whereas some public TCRs were present in many individuals. In vitro tests confirmed that a few of the cytomegalovirus-associated TCR beta chains recognize cytomegalovirus antigens. The classifier was reported to diagnose cytomegalovirus status with high specificity and sensitivity in both the original and validation cohorts. It was suggested by the authors that the approach could potentially be generalized to other disease states and immunological phenotypes.

The library was obtained by the immunoSEQ multiplex PCR assay. The authors' pipeline ran thus. A statistical classification framework was developed to diagnose cytomegalovirus status using the catalog of TCR beta chain sequences. The source is immuneACCESS, and TCRdb retained only in-frame sequences with V and J called. Part of the clones is not carried over; for the studies checked, unresolved V genes explain less than half of this, and the remainder is unexplained. That table furnishes V, J and clone size, whereas the DNA furnished D and trimming. The sample yields roughly 260,000 clones; approximately 87% were counted once. 2.6% of the sample is in the top ten clones. The donors were included in the validation cohort of some 120 subjects, a group kept apart from the approximately 670-subject first cohort. On this clone: Its antigen has not been determined. It has no much larger one-base neighbor in the sample; base qualities were not kept.

The CDR3 has 14 amino acids, counting the end cysteine and phenylalanine. The read is trimmed to its CDR3 DNA, 42 bases read in frame from base 1. The junction shows trimming of 5 bases on V and 4 bases on J, plus 11 bases between the germline ends. From a lookup of the germline V gene (reference sequence), CDR1 and CDR2 are SEHNR and FQNEAQ. The sequence is built from TRBV7-9 and TRBJ1-4; no D segment can be confidently identified. The sequenced material came from PBMCs. This receptor was obtained from a young man in good health and CMV-seronegative. For the CDR3, the sequence is CASSQTSGNEKLFF. The DNA sequence follows: TGTGCCAGCAGCCAGACCTCGGGTAATGAAAAACTGTTTTTT.